This TCR beta chain was found in a study of long-term antiretroviral therapy in people with HIV. General study results and limits: HIV repertoires covered narrower CDR3 length ranges than controls did. With ART, diversity went up but was still lower than in transplant donor controls.

Looked up from germline, CDR1 is WNHNN and CDR2 is SYGVQD (reference sequence). V gave up 4 bases and J gave up 1 base, with 9 bases separating them. This CDR3 comprises 14 residues. Survey level was the resolution at which the v3.0 immunoSEQ assay ran. Here immunoSEQ multiplex PCR was the method, and the copy in TCRdb shows in-frame clones only, minus some. The sample lists about 31,000 clones; over 75% were seen once. Of note for this clone: Its target is not known.

All participants with HIV were treated in the United States. The sample was unsorted PBMCs, taken around 5 years after starting antiretroviral therapy. The TCR sequence derives from a woman between 35 and 50 years old with HIV. The chain carries TRBV10-1 and TRBJ2-3, with unresolved D. CDR3 in amino acids: CASSVNKRTDTQYF. The CDR3 region has the DNA TGCGCCAGCAGTGTCAACAAACGCACAGATACGCAGTATTTT.